One sample yielded the 5 T cell receptor beta chains listed below, sequenced in a study of T-cell memory formation after mild COVID-19. Using its own MiXCR run on the 5' RACE reads, TCRdb lists one record per CDR3 protein. The table records approximately 300,000 distinct CDR3 sequences, approximately 16% of them present only once. The sample was PBMCs or a T cell subset sorted from them (not recorded which). The receptors stem from a man in his late teens or twenties who had mild COVID-19 (a few samples of this study predate the infection). Cell type and time point are not known.

In its sample, this clonotype was seen a few times. Here the CDR3 DNA reads TGTGCCAGCAGATTAGCTAGCGGGGGGACTTTGAGCTCCTACAATGAGCAGTTCTTC. Protein: CASRLASGGTLSSYNEQFF. The V call is TRBV7-3, the J call TRBJ2-1; 11 nucleotides line up with TRBD2. V gave up 6 bases and J gave up 0 bases; unmatched junction bases: 13. The CDR3 is made up of 19 amino acids. Germline V lookup: CDR1 SGHTA, CDR2 FQGTGA.

This clonotype was seen at least ten times. This chain's CDR3 is CASSLVGGLFDEQYF. Here the CDR3 DNA reads TGTGCCAGCAGCTTAGTTGGGGGGCTATTCGACGAGCAGTACTTC. The chain uses TRBV7-2 and TRBJ2-7, with D possibly being TRBD1 or TRBD2 (6 bases each). The ends were cut back, 1 base at V and 5 bases at J, with 15 bases in the middle. The CDR3 has 15 amino acids. Germline V gene data show CDR1 as SGHTA and CDR2 as FQGNSA.

The rearrangement links TRBV20-1 to TRBJ2-7; a weak D match, TRBD1 (6 bases). V was pared by 5 bases and J by 2 bases, with 13 bases between. Germline V gives CDR1 DFQATT, CDR2 SNEGSKA (reference sequence). The CDR3 totals 13 residues. The CDR3 region is CSASDRRTYEQYV. In DNA, the CDR3 is TGCAGTGCTTCCGACAGGAGGACCTACGAGCAGTACGTC.

V is TRBV4-3 and J is TRBJ2-1; D gene ambiguous. This CDR3 spans 12 amino acids. CDR1 and CDR2 (germline): LGHNA, YSLEER. Deletions cut 0 bases from V and 9 bases from J, with 6 bases between. CDR3 sequence: CASSQDGLEQFF. DNA of the CDR3: TGCGCCAGCAGCCAAGATGGTCTTGAGCAGTTCTTC.

The chain links TRBV29-1 to TRBJ2-3; 8 nucleotides line up with TRBD2. Germline CDR1 is SQVTM and CDR2 is ANQGSEA. This CDR3 region has 15 residues. V was clipped by 4 bases and J by 2 bases; unmatched bases: 8. CDR3 sequence: CSVGKRGQPTDTQYF. The CDR3 region has the DNA TGCAGCGTTGGGAAGCGGGGGCAACCCACAGATACGCAGTATTTT.